A single sample is the source of the 12 T cell receptor beta chains below, sequenced in a study of neurological immune-mediated disorders. TCRdb re-called the 5' RACE reads through MiXCR, storing one row per CDR3 protein. The sample lists tens of thousands of distinct CDR3 sequences; over 8% were seen once. Time point: longitudinal time-point 1 (baseline). The sequenced sample consisted of PBMCs. These receptors all stem from a woman between 35 and 50 years old in good health.

Remarks on this clonotype: The junction and the germline gene differ at one end; a read error may be behind it. The chain recombines TRBV20-1 with TRBJ2-7; possibly TRBD2 for D (5 bases). Germline CDR1 DFQATT, CDR2 SNEGSKA (reference sequence). The CDR3 has 14 amino acids. CDR3 in DNA: TGCAGTGCTAGACGGGTGGGGAGCTCCTACGAACAGTACTTC. Protein: CSARRVGSSYEQYF.

The rearrangement joins TRBV6-2 or TRBV6-3 to TRBJ2-1; TRBD1 or TRBD2 may be the D gene (6 bases each). Germline assignment: CDR1 MNHEY and CDR2 SVGEGT. The CDR3 has 15 amino acids. Trimming stripped 4 bases from V and 3 bases from J, with 13 bases between. CDR3 sequence (DNA): TGTGCCAGCAGTTCCCCTGAGGGGGGCTACAATGAGCAGTTCTTC. Translating gives CASSSPEGGYNEQFF.

In its sample, this clonotype was seen many times. The rearrangement uses TRBV7-2 and TRBJ1-4, with D possibly TRBD1 on 5 matching bases. CDR3 length: 14 residues. The ends were cut back, 4 bases at V and 4 bases at J, with 10 bases in the middle. Germline V gives CDR1 SGHTA, CDR2 FQGNSA. The CDR3 DNA sequence: TGTGCCAGCAGCTCCTCAGGGTTTAATGAAAAACTGTTTTTT. Translating gives CASSSSGFNEKLFF.

This clonotype was seen a handful of times. This chain uses TRBV29-1 with TRBJ2-5; TRBD2 matches at 11 bases. Trimming took 8 bases from V and 6 from J; bases not matched to a gene: 14. Germline CDR1 reads SQVTM; CDR2 reads ANQGSEA. The CDR3 extends over 15 amino acids. CDR3 amino acids: CSIGSGLAEGQTQYF. Here the CDR3 DNA reads TGCAGCATCGGGTCGGGACTAGCGGAGGGCCAGACCCAGTACTTC.

About this clonotype: An end of the junction does not agree with germline; a read error may underlie this. The rearrangement joins TRBV5-5 to TRBJ2-5; D not resolved. Germline lookup yields CDR1 SGHKS and CDR2 YYEKEE (reference sequence). The CDR3 has 13 residues. CDR3 loop: CTSSQVNVETQYF. CDR3 nucleotides: TGTACCAGCAGCCAAGTCAACGTTGAGACCCAGTACTTC.

V gene TRBV5-1 combines with J gene TRBJ1-1; D possibly corresponds to TRBD1 (5 bases). Trimming stripped 4 bases from V and 5 bases from J, with 18 bases between. The V gene's germline CDR1 is SGHRS and CDR2 YFSETQ. This CDR3 has 15 residues. In DNA, the CDR3 is TGCGCCAGCAGCCCGGTGGGGGGGAAGGTGACTGAAGCTTTCTTT. It yields the protein CASSPVGGKVTEAFF.

The chain employs TRBV29-1 and TRBJ2-7; 7 nucleotides match TRBD2. CDR1 and CDR2 from the germline V gene are SQVTM and ANQGSEA. CDR3 length: 13 amino acids. V shed 0 bases and J 3 bases; nucleotides not matched to a gene: 2. Here the CDR3 DNA reads TGCAGCGTTGAAGATCCGGGAGGCTACGAGCAGTACTTC. It specifies CSVEDPGGYEQYF.

This clonotype was detected ten times or more. The V and J genes are TRBV6-2 or TRBV6-3 and TRBJ2-5, with 9 positions matching TRBD2. Germline CDR1 reads MNHEY; CDR2 reads SVGEGT. V shed 11 bases, J shed 3 bases, and the junction held 7 bases outside the gene matches. This CDR3 contains 13 residues. CDR3 DNA: TGTGCCGGGCGCGGGGGGGCCAAAGAGACCCAGTACTTC. Amino acid sequence: CAGRGGAKETQYF.

As for this clonotype: The junction and the germline gene differ at one end; a read error may be behind it. The chain joins TRBV6-5 to TRBJ1-1, with TRBD1 as a possible D gene (5 bases). The CDR3 contains 15 residues. The germline CDR1 and CDR2 sequences are MNHEY and SVGAGI. This CDR3 reads CASRPDIRLNTEVFF. CDR3 DNA: TGTGCCAGCAGGCCGGACATACGGCTTAACACTGAAGTTTTCTTT.

This clonotype was detected many times. V is TRBV3-1 and J is TRBJ1-5, with 11 bases matching TRBD1. The trim removed 2 bases at V and 5 bases at J, leaving 5 bases unmatched. The CDR3 covers 16 residues. Germline CDR1 LGHDT, CDR2 YNNKEL (reference sequence). DNA of the CDR3: TGTGCCAGCAGCCAAATGGGGACAGGGGGACATCAGCCCCAGCATTTT. Encoded protein: CASSQMGTGGHQPQHF.

This clonotype was seen repeatedly, ten times or more. V gene TRBV20-1 combines with J gene TRBJ2-3, with TRBD2 matching 10 bases. Germline CDR1 and CDR2: DFQATT and SNEGSKA (reference sequence). This CDR3 is built from 15 residues. The junction had 9 bases not matched to a gene; V was cut back by 3 bases and J by 6 bases. In DNA form, the CDR3 reads TGCAGTGCTAGTCCTAGCGGGGGAACTTTGGATACGCAGTATTTT. Protein: CSASPSGGTLDTQYF.

Only a few counts were recorded for this clonotype. This chain links TRBV6-5 with TRBJ2-2; no clear D gene. CDR3 length equals 14 residues. The germline V gene has CDR1 MNHEY and CDR2 SVGAGI. Deletions cut 2 bases from V and 6 bases from J, with 10 bases between. CDR3 in amino acids: CASSYVGSAGELFF. CDR3 DNA sequence: TGTGCCAGCAGTTACGTGGGATCCGCCGGGGAGCTGTTTTTT.